This TCR beta chain was recorded in a study of T cell responses to AZD1222 COVID-19 vaccine. Study-wide findings and caveats: Repertoires were collected only later (after the peak T cell response had occurred). Baseline serology detected seropositivity in only six AZD1222 recipients. The study found Spike-specific TCR breadth and depth rose after two AZD1222 doses.

Regarding this clone: What it binds is not known.

The data were produced by immunoSEQ multiplex PCR, yet TCRdb's version contains in-frame clones alone and is incomplete. The table shows under 150,000 clones, with 70% to 90% occurring only once. This CDR3 is 16 amino acids long. V lost 1 base, J lost 3 bases, and 13 bases lay in between. Germline V gives CDR1 SGHVS, CDR2 FQNEAQ. The clonotype originates from an adult who received the AZD1222 COVID-19 vaccine. The J gene is TRBJ1-5, the V gene TRBV7-8, with a weak D call TRBD1 (6 bases). The source material was peripheral blood, sampled 28 days after the second AZD1222 dose. The CDR3 is CASSLGVGQHNQPQHF. The CDR3 DNA reads as TGTGCCAGCAGCTTAGGGGTCGGACAGCACAATCAGCCCCAGCATTTT.